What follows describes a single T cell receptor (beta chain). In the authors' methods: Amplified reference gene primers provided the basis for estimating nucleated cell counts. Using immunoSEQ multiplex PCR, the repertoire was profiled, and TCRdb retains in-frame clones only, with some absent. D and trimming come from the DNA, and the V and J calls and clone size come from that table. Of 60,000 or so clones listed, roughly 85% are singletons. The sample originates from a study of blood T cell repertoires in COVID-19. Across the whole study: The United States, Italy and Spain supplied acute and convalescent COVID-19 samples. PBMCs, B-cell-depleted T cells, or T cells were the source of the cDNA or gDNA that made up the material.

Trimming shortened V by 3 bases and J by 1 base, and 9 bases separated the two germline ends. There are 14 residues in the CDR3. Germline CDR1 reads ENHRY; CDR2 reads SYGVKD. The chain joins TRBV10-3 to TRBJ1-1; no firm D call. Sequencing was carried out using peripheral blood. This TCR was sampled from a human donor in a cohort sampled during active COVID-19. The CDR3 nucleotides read TGTGCCATCAGTGAAACCCAGGCGAACACTGAAGCTTTCTTT. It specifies CAISETQANTEAFF.